This T cell receptor (beta chain) was recorded in a study of blood T cell repertoires in COVID-19. At the level of the study: In each case, the material was cDNA or gDNA derived from T cells, B-cell-depleted T cells, or PBMCs.

Per the study methods: The assay estimated nucleated cells by amplifying reference gene primers. Measured with immunoSEQ multiplex PCR; TCRdb has only the in-frame clones, and not every one. V and J calls and clone size follow that table, whereas D and trimming were derived from the DNA. Of nearly 200,000 clones in the sample, around 82% are singletons; the top ten hold less than 9.5%. Sequenced material: PBMCs or T cells enriched from blood (not recorded which). This sequence was found in a middle-aged man who had recovered from COVID-19.

The CDR3 loop is CASSPDRFSNTGELFF. DNA for the CDR3: TGTGCCAGCAGCCCCGACAGATTTTCGAACACCGGGGAGCTGTTTTTT. V is TRBV7-6 and J is TRBJ2-2, with a tentative D call TRBD1 (5 bases). V was pared by 5 bases and J by 0 bases, with 13 bases between. CDR1 is SGHVS and CDR2 is FNYEAQ in the germline V gene. The CDR3 has 16 residues.